These T cell receptor beta chains were read from a single sample in a study of T cell responses to AZD1222 COVID-19 vaccine. Only in-frame clones appear in the TCRdb table, and some are missing; sequencing was by immunoSEQ multiplex PCR. The sample has around 150,000 clones; just over 90% are singletons. The sequencing used peripheral blood, collected 28 days after the second AZD1222 dose. Source of these receptors: an adult who received the AZD1222 COVID-19 vaccine. Both conserved end residues are part of each CDR3. A D gene is named only where the DNA matches it firmly. Size tells how often a clone was seen (once, few, many) or the class of an expanded clone, and some rows leave it out.

size: -; J: TRBJ1-1; V: TRBV9; D: -; CDR3: CASSVAGGITEAFF; DNA: TGTGCCAGCAGCGTAGCGGGGGGTATCACTGAAGCTTTCTTT
size: -; J: TRBJ2-7; V: TRBV21-1; D: -; CDR3: CASNNPRDSSRYEQYF; DNA: TGTGCCAGCAACAACCCCCGGGACAGCAGCCGATACGAGCAGTACTTC
size: -; J: TRBJ1-2; V: TRBV5-1; D: TRBD1; CDR3: CASSLQGAGGYTF; DNA: TGCGCCAGCAGCTTGCAGGGGGCGGGCGGCTACACCTTC
size: -; J: TRBJ2-3; V: TRBV19; D: TRBD1; CDR3: CASSPGTGPVDTQYF; DNA: TGTGCCAGTAGCCCCGGGACAGGGCCCGTAGATACGCAGTATTTT
size: -; J: TRBJ2-2; V: TRBV6-9; D: -; CDR3: CASSDDPGETGELFF; DNA: TGTGCCAGCAGTGATGACCCTGGGGAGACCGGGGAGCTGTTTTTT
size: -; J: TRBJ2-7; V: TRBV20-1; D: -; CDR3: CSASATPGPSAEQYF; DNA: TGCAGTGCTAGTGCAACACCGGGCCCTTCAGCCGAGCAGTACTTC
size: -; J: TRBJ1-5; V: TRBV27; D: -; CDR3: CASSLKSNQPQHF; DNA: TGTGCCAGCAGTCTCAAGAGCAATCAGCCCCAGCATTTT
size: -; J: TRBJ1-3; V: TRBV4-3; D: -; CDR3: CASSPRQANSGNTIYF; DNA: TGCGCCAGCAGCCCCCGACAGGCGAACTCTGGAAACACCATATATTTT
size: once; J: TRBJ1-4; V: TRBV18; D: TRBD1; CDR3: CASSPLGQINEKLFF; DNA: TGTGCCAGCTCACCACTGGGACAGATTAATGAAAAACTGTTTTTT
size: -; J: TRBJ1-1; V: TRBV7-8; D: TRBD1; CDR3: CASSLGQPGGVKSNEAFF; DNA: TGTGCCAGCAGCTTGGGACAGCCTGGTGGGGTGAAATCCAATGAAGCTTTCTTT
size: -; J: TRBJ2-2; V: TRBV10-3; D: -; CDR3: CAISESGIGGELFF; DNA: TGTGCCATCAGTGAGTCGGGGATCGGCGGGGAGCTGTTTTTT
size: once; J: TRBJ1-2; V: TRBV19; D: -; CDR3: CASSVAFGGYTF; DNA: TGTGCCAGTAGTGTCGCGTTCGGTGGCTACACCTTC
size: -; J: TRBJ1-4; V: TRBV2; D: TRBD1; CDR3: CASSPLTGRDEKLFF; DNA: TGTGCCAGCAGTCCGTTGACAGGGAGGGATGAAAAACTGTTTTTT
size: few; J: TRBJ2-7; V: TRBV6-5; D: TRBD2; CDR3: CASPKGASGTHEQYF; DNA: TGTGCCAGCCCAAAGGGGGCTAGCGGGACCCACGAGCAGTACTTC
size: -; J: TRBJ1-2; V: TRBV7-3; D: -; CDR3: CASSLAGARGYTF; DNA: TGTGCCAGCAGCTTAGCAGGGGCGCGGGGCTACACCTTC
size: -; J: TRBJ2-1; V: TRBV9; D: TRBD2; CDR3: CASSDSGNSYNEQFF; DNA: TGTGCCAGCAGCGATAGCGGGAACTCCTACAATGAGCAGTTCTTC
size: once; J: TRBJ1-1; V: TRBV7-2; D: -; CDR3: CASSLRRGAEAFF; DNA: TGTGCCAGCAGCTTGAGGAGGGGTGCTGAAGCTTTCTTT
size: -; J: TRBJ1-2; V: TRBV27; D: -; CDR3: CASSPSLLPFDGYTF; DNA: TGTGCCAGCAGTCCCAGCTTACTTCCCTTTGATGGCTACACCTTC
size: -; J: TRBJ1-4; V: TRBV7-2; D: -; CDR3: CASSRGGTANEKLFF; DNA: TGTGCCAGCAGCCGGGGCGGGACGGCCAATGAAAAACTGTTTTTT
size: -; J: TRBJ2-1; V: TRBV13; D: TRBD2; CDR3: CASSSGTSGEQFF; DNA: TGTGCCAGCAGCTCGGGGACTAGCGGTGAGCAGTTCTTC
size: -; J: TRBJ1-5; V: TRBV25-1; D: -; CDR3: CASSAAHSNQPQHF; DNA: TGTGCCAGCAGTGCGGCACATAGCAATCAGCCCCAGCATTTT
size: -; J: TRBJ2-1; V: TRBV19; D: -; CDR3: CATSVQAINEQFF; DNA: TGTGCCACCAGCGTACAGGCCATCAATGAGCAGTTCTTC
size: few; J: TRBJ1-2; V: TRBV6-6; D: -; CDR3: CASSSHDTPNGYTF; DNA: TGTGCCAGCAGTTCCCATGACACCCCCAACGGCTACACCTTC
size: -; J: TRBJ2-7; V: TRBV9; D: -; CDR3: CASSVGGAAYEQYF; DNA: TGTGCCAGCAGCGTAGGAGGGGCAGCCTACGAGCAGTACTTC
size: -; J: TRBJ2-7; V: TRBV29-1; D: -; CDR3: CSVASAGRAREQYF; DNA: TGCAGCGTTGCGTCGGCGGGACGGGCACGGGAGCAGTACTTC
size: -; J: TRBJ2-3; V: TRBV29-1; D: -; CDR3: CSVGSLSRLVPDTQYF; DNA: TGCAGCGTTGGATCTCTTTCTCGGCTAGTCCCAGATACGCAGTATTTT
size: -; J: TRBJ1-3; V: TRBV5-1; D: TRBD1; CDR3: CASSRETGRDTIYF; DNA: TGCGCCAGCAGCCGAGAGACAGGGAGGGACACCATATATTTT
size: -; J: TRBJ1-6; V: TRBV18; D: TRBD1; CDR3: CASSLGTGGYNSPLHF; DNA: TGTGCCAGCTCACTAGGGACAGGGGGCTATAATTCACCCCTCCACTTT
size: -; J: TRBJ1-1; V: TRBV7-3; D: -; CDR3: CASRGANTEAFF; DNA: TGTGCCAGTAGGGGAGCGAACACTGAAGCTTTCTTT
size: -; J: TRBJ1-6; V: TRBV6-1; D: -; CDR3: CASSDQGLRGGRNNSPLHF; DNA: TGTGCCAGCAGTGATCAGGGGCTGAGGGGCGGACGCAATAATTCACCCCTCCACTTT
size: -; J: TRBJ2-3; V: TRBV5-1; D: TRBD1; CDR3: CASSYRQGAEDTQYF; DNA: TGCGCCAGCAGCTATAGACAGGGGGCGGAGGATACGCAGTATTTT
size: once; J: TRBJ2-2; V: TRBV7-9; D: -; CDR3: CASSLTRIGELFF; DNA: TGTGCCAGCAGCCTTACACGAATCGGGGAGCTGTTTTTT
size: -; J: TRBJ1-4; V: TRBV7-6; D: -; CDR3: CASSLTIQGRTTNEKLFF; DNA: TGTGCCAGCAGCTTAACAATACAGGGACGTACAACTAATGAAAAACTGTTTTTT
size: -; J: TRBJ1-5; V: TRBV28; D: -; CDR3: CASTYERDGGQPQHF; DNA: TGTGCCAGCACTTATGAAAGGGACGGTGGTCAGCCCCAGCATTTT
size: once; J: TRBJ1-4; V: TRBV7-9; D: -; CDR3: CASSPDGFQSEKLFF; DNA: TGTGCCAGCAGCCCCGATGGGTTTCAGTCTGAAAAACTGTTTTTT
size: -; J: TRBJ2-7; V: TRBV6-5; D: -; CDR3: CASSNPGIPEQYF; DNA: TGTGCCAGCAGTAATCCAGGGATCCCCGAGCAGTACTTC
size: -; J: TRBJ1-2; V: TRBV27; D: -; CDR3: CASNERAANYGYTF; DNA: TGTGCCAGCAATGAAAGGGCCGCTAACTATGGCTACACCTTC
size: -; J: TRBJ2-5; V: TRBV5-1; D: -; CDR3: CASSFSQPTGAQYF; DNA: TGCGCCAGCAGCTTTTCGCAGCCCACTGGAGCCCAGTACTTC
size: -; J: TRBJ1-3; V: TRBV9; D: -; CDR3: CASSAQGPGNTIYF; DNA: TGTGCCAGCAGCGCACAGGGCCCTGGAAACACCATATATTTT
size: -; J: TRBJ2-7; V: TRBV2; D: TRBD2; CDR3: CASSPFVGLAGTSYEQYF; DNA: TGTGCCAGCAGCCCCTTCGTAGGACTAGCGGGGACCAGCTACGAGCAGTACTTC